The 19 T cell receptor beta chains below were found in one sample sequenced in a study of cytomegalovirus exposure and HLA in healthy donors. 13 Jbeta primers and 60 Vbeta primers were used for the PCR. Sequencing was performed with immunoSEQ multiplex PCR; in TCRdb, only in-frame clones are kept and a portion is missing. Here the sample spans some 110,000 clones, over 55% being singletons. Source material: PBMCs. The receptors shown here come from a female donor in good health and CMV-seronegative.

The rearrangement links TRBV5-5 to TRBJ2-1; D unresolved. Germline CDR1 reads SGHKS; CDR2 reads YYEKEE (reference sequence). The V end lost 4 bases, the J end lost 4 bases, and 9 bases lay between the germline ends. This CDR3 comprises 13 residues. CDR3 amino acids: CASSANRYNEQFF. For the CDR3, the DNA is TGTGCCAGCAGCGCGAACAGATACAATGAGCAGTTCTTC. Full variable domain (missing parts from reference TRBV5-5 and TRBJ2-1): DAGVTQSPTHLIKTRGQQVTLRCSPISGHKSVSWYQQVLGQGPQFIFQYYEKEERGRGNFPDRFSARQFPNYSSELNVNALLLGDSALYLCASSANRYNEQFFGPGTRLTVL.

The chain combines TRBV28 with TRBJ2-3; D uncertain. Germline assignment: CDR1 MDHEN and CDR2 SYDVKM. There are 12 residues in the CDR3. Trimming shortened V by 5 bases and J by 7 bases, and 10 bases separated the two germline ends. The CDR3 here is CASSLLRNTQYF. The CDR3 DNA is TGTGCCAGCAGTCTACTACGAAATACGCAGTATTTT. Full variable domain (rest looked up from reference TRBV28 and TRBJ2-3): DVKVTQSSRYLVKRTGEKVFLECVQDMDHENMFWYRQDPGLGLRLIYFSYDVKMKEKGDIPEGYSVSREKKERFSLILESASTNQTSMYLCASSLLRNTQYFGPGTRLTVL.

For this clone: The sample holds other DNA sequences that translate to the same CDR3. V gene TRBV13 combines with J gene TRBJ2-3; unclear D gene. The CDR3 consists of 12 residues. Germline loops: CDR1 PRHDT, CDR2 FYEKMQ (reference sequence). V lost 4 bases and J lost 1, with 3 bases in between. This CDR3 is CASSSGTDTQYF. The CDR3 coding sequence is TGTGCCAGCAGCTCTGGCACAGATACGCAGTATTTT.

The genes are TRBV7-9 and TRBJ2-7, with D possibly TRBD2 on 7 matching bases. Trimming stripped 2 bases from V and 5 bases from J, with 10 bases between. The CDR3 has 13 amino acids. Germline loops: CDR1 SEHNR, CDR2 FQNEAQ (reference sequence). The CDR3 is CASSLRGGDEQYF. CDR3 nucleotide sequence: TGTGCCAGCAGCTTAAGGGGGGGGGACGAGCAGTACTTC.

The CDR3 DNA reads TGTGCCAGCAGCTTAGAGTCGCCGACAGGGGGGGTCGGGGAGCTGTTTTTT. As protein: CASSLESPTGGVGELFF. The chain recombines TRBV7-6 with TRBJ2-2; 9 bases match TRBD1. Germline-derived CDR1 and CDR2 are SGHVS and FNYEAQ. The CDR3 covers 17 residues. J lost 7 bases, V lost 1 base, and 10 bases had no gene match. The variable domain in full, with the rest retrieved from reference TRBV7-6 and TRBJ2-2, is GAGVSQSPRYKVTKRGQDVALRCDPISGHVSLYWYRQALGQGPEFLTYFNYEAQQDKSGLPNDRFSAERPEGSISTLTIQRTEQRDSAMYRCASSLESPTGGVGELFFGEGSRLTVL.

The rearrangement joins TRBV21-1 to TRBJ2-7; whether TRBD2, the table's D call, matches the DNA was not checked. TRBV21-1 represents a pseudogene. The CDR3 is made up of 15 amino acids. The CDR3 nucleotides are TGTGCCAGCAGCAAAGCGCCCCTAGCGGGTTACGAGCAGTACTTC. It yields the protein CASSKAPLAGYEQYF.

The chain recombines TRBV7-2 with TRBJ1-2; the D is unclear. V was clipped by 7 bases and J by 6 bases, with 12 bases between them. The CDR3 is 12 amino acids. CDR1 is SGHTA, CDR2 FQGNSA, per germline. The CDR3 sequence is CASNRVGNGYTF. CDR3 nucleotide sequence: TGTGCCAGCAACCGTGTCGGGAATGGCTACACCTTC.

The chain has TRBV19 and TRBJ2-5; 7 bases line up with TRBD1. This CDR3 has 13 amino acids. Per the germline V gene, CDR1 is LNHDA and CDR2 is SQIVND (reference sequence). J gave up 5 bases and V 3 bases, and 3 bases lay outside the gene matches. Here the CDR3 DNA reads TGTGCCAGTAGTATGGGACAGCCGGAGACCCAGTACTTC. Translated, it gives CASSMGQPETQYF.

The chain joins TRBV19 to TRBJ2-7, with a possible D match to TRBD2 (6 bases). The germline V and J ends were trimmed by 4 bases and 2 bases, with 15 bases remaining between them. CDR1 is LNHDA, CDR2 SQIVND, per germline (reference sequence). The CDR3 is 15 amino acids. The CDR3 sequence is CASSRDRDSTYEQYF. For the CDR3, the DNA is TGTGCCAGTAGTAGGGACCGGGACTCCACCTACGAGCAGTACTTC.

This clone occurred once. DNA for the CDR3: TGTGCCAGCAGCCTCGGCGACGGGGGCATTCAGTACTTC. The encoded protein is CASSLGDGGIQYF. The V and J genes are TRBV9 and TRBJ2-4, with a tentative D call TRBD2 (6 bases). The length of the CDR3 is 13 residues. Trimming took off 4 bases at V and 9 bases at J, with 14 bases between the two ends. Germline CDR1 reads SGDLS; CDR2 reads YYNGEE.

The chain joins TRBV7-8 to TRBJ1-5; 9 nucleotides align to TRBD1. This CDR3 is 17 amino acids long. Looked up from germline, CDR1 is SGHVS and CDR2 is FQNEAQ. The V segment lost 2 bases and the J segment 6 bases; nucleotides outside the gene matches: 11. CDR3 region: CASSLLSRGQGRQPQHF. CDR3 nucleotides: TGTGCCAGCAGCTTATTAAGTCGGGGACAGGGCCGTCAGCCCCAGCATTTT.

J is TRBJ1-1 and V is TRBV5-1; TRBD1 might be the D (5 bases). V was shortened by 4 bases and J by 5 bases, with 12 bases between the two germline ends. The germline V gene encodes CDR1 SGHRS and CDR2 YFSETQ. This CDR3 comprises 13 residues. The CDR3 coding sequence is TGCGCCAGCAGCCAAGGGGAGGAGACTGAAGCTTTCTTT. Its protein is CASSQGEETEAFF.

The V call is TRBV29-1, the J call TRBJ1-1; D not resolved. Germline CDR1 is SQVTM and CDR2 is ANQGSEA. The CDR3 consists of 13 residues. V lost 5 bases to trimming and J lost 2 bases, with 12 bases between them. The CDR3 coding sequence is TGCAGCGTTACGTCCAGTGTTAACACTGAAGCTTTCTTT. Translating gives CSVTSSVNTEAFF.

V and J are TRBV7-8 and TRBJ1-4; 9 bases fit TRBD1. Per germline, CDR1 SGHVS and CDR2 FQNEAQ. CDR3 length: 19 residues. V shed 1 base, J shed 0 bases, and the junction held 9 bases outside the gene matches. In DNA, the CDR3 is TGTGCCAGCAGCTTAGTGAGGACAGGGGACGTCGCAACTAATGAAAAACTGTTTTTT. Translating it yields CASSLVRTGDVATNEKLFF.

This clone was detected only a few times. In DNA form, the CDR3 reads TGTGCCAGCAGGACTCTAGCGGGAAACGACGAGCAGTACTTC. Residues: CASRTLAGNDEQYF. V is TRBV27 and J is TRBJ2-7; 9 bases line up with TRBD2. Germline V gene sequence: CDR1 MNHEY, CDR2 SMNVEV (reference sequence). CDR3 size: 14 residues. V was clipped by 6 bases and J by 5 bases; unmatched bases: 8.

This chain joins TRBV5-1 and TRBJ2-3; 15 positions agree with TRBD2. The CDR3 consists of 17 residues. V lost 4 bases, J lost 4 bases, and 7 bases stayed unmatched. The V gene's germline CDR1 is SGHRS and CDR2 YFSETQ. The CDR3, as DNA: TGCGCCAGCAGCGCAGGACTAGCGGGAGGGCCTTCAGATACGCAGTATTTT. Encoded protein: CASSAGLAGGPSDTQYF.

For the CDR3, the DNA is TGTGCCAGCAGCTTAGAGAGCCACACTGAAGCTTTCTTT. This translates into CASSLESHTEAFF. The V gene is TRBV7-6, the J gene TRBJ1-1; no definite D call. The CDR3 covers 13 residues. Germline V lookup: CDR1 SGHVS, CDR2 FNYEAQ. The germline V and J ends were trimmed by 1 base and 3 bases, with 6 bases remaining between them. The variable domain in full, completed from reference TRBV7-6 and TRBJ1-1, reads GAGVSQSPRYKVTKRGQDVALRCDPISGHVSLYWYRQALGQGPEFLTYFNYEAQQDKSGLPNDRFSAERPEGSISTLTIQRTEQRDSAMYRCASSLESHTEAFFGQGTRLTVV.

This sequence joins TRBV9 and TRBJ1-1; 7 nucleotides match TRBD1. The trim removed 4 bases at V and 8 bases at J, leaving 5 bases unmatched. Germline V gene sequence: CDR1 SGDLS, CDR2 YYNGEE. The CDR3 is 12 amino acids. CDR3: CASSIRQGEAFF. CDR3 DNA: TGTGCCAGCAGCATCCGACAGGGAGAAGCTTTCTTT.

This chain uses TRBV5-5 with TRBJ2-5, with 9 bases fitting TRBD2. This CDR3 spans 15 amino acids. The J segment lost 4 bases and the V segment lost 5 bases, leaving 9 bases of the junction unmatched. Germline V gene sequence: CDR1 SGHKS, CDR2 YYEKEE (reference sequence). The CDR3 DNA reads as TGTGCCAGCAGTTCAACGGGACTAGCCCTAGAGACCCAGTACTTC. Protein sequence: CASSSTGLALETQYF.